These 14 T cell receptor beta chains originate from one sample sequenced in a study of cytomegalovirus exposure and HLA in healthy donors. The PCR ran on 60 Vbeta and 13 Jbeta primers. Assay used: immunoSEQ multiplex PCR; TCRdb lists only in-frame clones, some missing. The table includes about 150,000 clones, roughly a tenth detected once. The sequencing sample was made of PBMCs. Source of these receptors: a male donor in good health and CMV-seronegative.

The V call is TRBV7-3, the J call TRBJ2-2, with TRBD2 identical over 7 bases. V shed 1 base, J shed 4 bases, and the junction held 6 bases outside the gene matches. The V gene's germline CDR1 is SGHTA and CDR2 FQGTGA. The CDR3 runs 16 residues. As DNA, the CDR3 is TGTGCCAGCAGCTTAAGGACCGGCGGGAGCACCGGGGAGCTGTTTTTT. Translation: CASSLRTGGSTGELFF.

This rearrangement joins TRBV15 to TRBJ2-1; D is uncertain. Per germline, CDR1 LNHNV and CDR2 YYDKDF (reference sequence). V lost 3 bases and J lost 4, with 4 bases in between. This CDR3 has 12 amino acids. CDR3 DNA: TGTGCCACCAGCAGCGGTTACAATGAGCAGTTCTTC. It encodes CATSSGYNEQFF.

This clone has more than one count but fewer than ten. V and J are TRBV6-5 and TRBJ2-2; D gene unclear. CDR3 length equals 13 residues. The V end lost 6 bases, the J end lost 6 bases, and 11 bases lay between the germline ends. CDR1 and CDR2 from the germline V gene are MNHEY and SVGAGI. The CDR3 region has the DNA TGTGCCAGCAGCCGCGGTTGGTCCGGGGAGCTGTTTTTT. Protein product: CASSRGWSGELFF.

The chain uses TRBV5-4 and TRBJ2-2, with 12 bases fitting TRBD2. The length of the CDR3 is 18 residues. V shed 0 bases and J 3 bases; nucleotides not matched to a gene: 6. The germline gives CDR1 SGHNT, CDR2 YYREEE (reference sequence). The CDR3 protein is CASSLGRLAGDDTGELFF. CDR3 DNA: TGTGCCAGCAGCTTGGGGCGACTAGCGGGAGACGACACCGGGGAGCTGTTTTTT. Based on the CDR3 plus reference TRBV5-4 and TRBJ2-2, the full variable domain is ETGVTQSPTHLIKTRGQQVTLRCSSQSGHNTVSWYQQALGQGPQFIFQYYREEENGRGNFPPRFSGLQFPNYSSELNVNALELDDSALYLCASSLGRLAGDDTGELFFGEGSRLTVL.

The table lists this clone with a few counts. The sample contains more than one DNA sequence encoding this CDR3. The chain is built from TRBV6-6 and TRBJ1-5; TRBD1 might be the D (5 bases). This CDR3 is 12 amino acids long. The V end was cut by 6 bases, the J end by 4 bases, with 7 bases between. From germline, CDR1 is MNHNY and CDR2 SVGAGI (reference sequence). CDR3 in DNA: TGTGCCAGCAGGGGGGGAAATCAGCCCCAGCATTTT. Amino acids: CASRGGNQPQHF.

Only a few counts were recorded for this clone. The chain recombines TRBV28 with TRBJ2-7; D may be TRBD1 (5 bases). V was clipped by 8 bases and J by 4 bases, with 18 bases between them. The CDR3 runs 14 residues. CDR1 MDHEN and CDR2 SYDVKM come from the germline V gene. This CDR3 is CASHRGGELYEQYF. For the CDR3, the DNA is TGTGCCAGCCATAGGGGCGGTGAGCTTTACGAGCAGTACTTC.

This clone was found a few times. CDR3 nucleotide sequence: TGTGCCAGCAGCCCAGGGGTCACGAGGAGGGAGCAGTACTTC. This gives the protein CASSPGVTRREQYF. V usage is TRBV11-2 and J usage is TRBJ2-7, with a possible D match to TRBD1 (6 bases). Per germline, CDR1 SGHAT and CDR2 FQNNGV. The CDR3 covers 14 residues. Trimming pared 5 bases from V and 7 bases from J, leaving 18 bases between.

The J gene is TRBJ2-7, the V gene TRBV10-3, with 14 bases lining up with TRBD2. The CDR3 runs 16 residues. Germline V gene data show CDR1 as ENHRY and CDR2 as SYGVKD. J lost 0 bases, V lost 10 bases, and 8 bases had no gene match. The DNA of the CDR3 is TGTGCCACTCTCGGACTAGCGGGAGGTCCCTCCTACGAGCAGTACTTC. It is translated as CATLGLAGGPSYEQYF.

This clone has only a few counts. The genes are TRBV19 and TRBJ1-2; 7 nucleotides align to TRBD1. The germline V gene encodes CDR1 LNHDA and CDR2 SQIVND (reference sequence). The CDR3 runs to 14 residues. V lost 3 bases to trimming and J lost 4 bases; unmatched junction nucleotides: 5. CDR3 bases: TGTGCCAGTAGTATGAGACAGGGTACCTATGGCTACACCTTC. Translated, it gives CASSMRQGTYGYTF.

The CDR3 nucleotides are TGCGCCAGCAGCGACCAGGCGGGGTCCCACGAGCAGTACTTC. It encodes CASSDQAGSHEQYF. This chain links TRBV5-1 with TRBJ2-7, with D perhaps matching TRBD2 (6 bases). This CDR3 spans 14 amino acids. Looked up from germline, CDR1 is SGHRS and CDR2 is YFSETQ. V lost 4 bases and J 5 bases, leaving 16 bases between the germline ends.

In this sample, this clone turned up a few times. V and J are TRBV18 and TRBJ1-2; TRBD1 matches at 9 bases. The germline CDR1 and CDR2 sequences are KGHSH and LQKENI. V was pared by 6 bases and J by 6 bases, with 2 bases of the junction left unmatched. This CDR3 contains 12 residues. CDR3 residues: CASSRQGDGYTF. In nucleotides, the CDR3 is TGTGCCAGCTCGCGACAGGGGGATGGCTACACCTTC.

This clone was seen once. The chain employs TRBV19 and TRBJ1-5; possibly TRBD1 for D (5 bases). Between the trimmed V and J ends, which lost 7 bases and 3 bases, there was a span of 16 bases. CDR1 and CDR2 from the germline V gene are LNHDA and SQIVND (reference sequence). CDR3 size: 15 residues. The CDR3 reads CASTSPDRSNQPQHF. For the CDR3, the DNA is TGTGCCAGTACCTCCCCCGACAGATCCAATCAGCCCCAGCATTTT.

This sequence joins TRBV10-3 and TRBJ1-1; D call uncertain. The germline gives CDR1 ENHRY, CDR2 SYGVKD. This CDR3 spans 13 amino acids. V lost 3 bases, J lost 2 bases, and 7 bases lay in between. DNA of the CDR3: TGTGCCATCAGTGACGACAAAAACACTGAAGCTTTCTTT. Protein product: CAISDDKNTEAFF.

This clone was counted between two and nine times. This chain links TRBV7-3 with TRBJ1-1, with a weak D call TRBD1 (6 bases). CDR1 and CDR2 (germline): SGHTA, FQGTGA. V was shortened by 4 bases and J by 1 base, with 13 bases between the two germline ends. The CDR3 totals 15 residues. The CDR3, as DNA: TGTGCCAGCAGCTCCCTAGGACAGACGAACACTGAAGCTTTCTTT. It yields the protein CASSSLGQTNTEAFF.